A single sample gave rise to the 24 T cell receptor beta chains below, sequenced in a study. Each CDR3 protein is one row after TCRdb ran MiXCR on the 5' RACE reads. Here the sample spans roughly 4,900 distinct CDR3 sequences, roughly 34% being singletons. Sequenced: memory CD4+ T cells sorted from blood. Subset given: memory CD4+ T cells, CD4+CD45RO+CD25-. Source of these receptors: a female donor with breast cancer.

The chain is built from TRBV20-1 and TRBJ2-1; D is perhaps TRBD2 (6 bases). The CDR3 covers 12 residues. CDR1 is DFQATT, CDR2 SNEGSKA, per germline (reference sequence). V was cut by 1 base and J by 12 bases, with 13 bases left in between. CDR3 sequence: CSARGAGRGQFF. The CDR3 nucleotides read TGCAGTGCTAGAGGGGCGGGACGGGGGCAGTTCTTC.

This clonotype was recorded at least ten times. The chain couples TRBV5-1 to TRBJ2-5; D ambiguous. Trimming removed 2 bases at V and 0 bases at J, with 11 bases between. Looked up from germline, CDR1 is SGHRS and CDR2 is YFSETQ. This CDR3 has 15 amino acids. The DNA for the CDR3 is TGCGCCAGCAGCTTCGCCGGGCCCTACCAAGAGACCCAGTACTTC. This translates into CASSFAGPYQETQYF.

This clonotype has just a few counts. The chain recombines TRBV6-2 or TRBV6-3 with TRBJ2-2, with TRBD2 identical over 8 bases. Trimming at V came to 8 bases and at J to 5 bases, leaving 13 bases not matched to a gene. This CDR3 is 16 amino acids long. The germline CDR1 and CDR2 sequences are MNHEY and SVGEGT. The CDR3: CASGGGLALGTGELFF. The CDR3, as DNA: TGTGCCAGCGGCGGTGGACTAGCTCTTGGGACCGGGGAGCTGTTTTTT.

This clonotype appeared many times. The chain carries TRBV24-1 and TRBJ2-7; D call uncertain. The ends were cut back, 1 base at V and 5 bases at J, with 2 bases in the middle. Germline CDR1 reads KGHDR; CDR2 reads SFDVKD. This CDR3 has 11 amino acids. The CDR3 reads CATSDFHEQYF. The DNA of the CDR3 is TGTGCCACCAGTGATTTCCACGAGCAGTACTTC.

The chain couples TRBV7-3 to TRBJ1-5, with D possibly TRBD1 on 6 matching bases. Between the trimmed V and J ends, which lost 8 bases and 5 bases, there was a span of 16 bases. Germline CDR1 reads SGHTA; CDR2 reads FQGTGA. The CDR3 has 14 residues. The CDR3 here is CASLVGGADQPQHF. CDR3 nucleotide sequence: TGTGCCAGCTTAGTCGGGGGCGCGGATCAGCCCCAGCATTTT.

The rearrangement links TRBV29-1 to TRBJ1-2, with D possibly TRBD1 on 5 matching bases. CDR1 is SQVTM, CDR2 ANQGSEA, per germline. The CDR3 spans 12 residues. V was pared by 2 bases and J by 8 bases, with 12 bases between. CDR3 coding DNA: TGCAGCGTTGAATCCTGGGGGGGAGGCTACACCTTC. This sequence encodes CSVESWGGGYTF.

In this sample, this clonotype turned up many times. The V and J genes are TRBV7-2 and TRBJ2-7, with TRBD2 matching over 13 bases. The CDR3 totals 15 residues. Germline lookup yields CDR1 SGHTA and CDR2 FQGNSA. The V and J ends lost 2 bases and 7 bases, in that order; junction bases with no gene match: 5. The CDR3 sequence: CASSLSGLAGEEQYF. CDR3 sequence (DNA): TGTGCCAGCAGCTTAAGCGGACTAGCGGGGGAGGAGCAGTACTTC.

This clonotype is categorized as medium-sized (0.01 to 0.1%). V usage is TRBV10-3 and J usage is TRBJ1-1; D unclear. The CDR3 loop spans 15 amino acids. The V gene's germline CDR1 is ENHRY and CDR2 SYGVKD. The V gene lost 0 bases and the J gene lost 0 bases, with 8 bases spanning the gap. CDR3 nucleotides: TGTGCCATCAGTGAGTCGTCAGCAGTGAACACTGAAGCTTTCTTT. It encodes CAISESSAVNTEAFF.

On this clonotype itself: The junction and the germline gene differ at one end; a read error may be behind it. The gene calls are TRBV5-6 and TRBJ2-7, with a weak D call TRBD2 (6 bases). CDR1 is SGHDT and CDR2 is YYEEEE in the germline V gene. The CDR3 extends over 14 amino acids. The chain's CDR3 is CASSLGRRDGERYF. DNA of the CDR3: TGTGCCAGCAGCTTGGGCAGGCGGGACGGCGAGCGGTACTTC.

The chain carries TRBV7-8 and TRBJ2-7; D possibly uses TRBD1 or TRBD2 (6 bases each). The germline V gene has CDR1 SGHVS and CDR2 FQNEAQ. Trimming stripped 2 bases from V and 3 bases from J, with 20 bases between. The CDR3 covers 17 residues. CDR3 DNA sequence: TGTGCCAGCAGCTTATCCGCTGGGGGGCGCGGGATCTACGAGCAGTACTTC. This gives the protein CASSLSAGGRGIYEQYF.

This clonotype was counted ten times or more. The J gene is TRBJ2-1, the V gene TRBV12-3 or TRBV12-4; TRBD2 matches 8 bases. The CDR3 runs to 16 residues. The J segment lost 0 bases and the V segment lost 7 bases, leaving 8 bases of the junction unmatched. CDR3: CASTSGGLPSYNEQFF. The CDR3 DNA sequence: TGTGCCAGCACGAGCGGGGGCCTCCCCTCCTACAATGAGCAGTTCTTC.

A remark on this clonotype: This may arise from a read error, as a much more abundant clone is one base away. V is TRBV4-1 and J is TRBJ2-5, with a weak D call TRBD2 (6 bases). From germline, CDR1 is MGHRA and CDR2 YSYEKL. Trimming shortened V by 4 bases and J by 3 bases, and 15 bases separated the two germline ends. The CDR3 sequence is 15 residues long. CDR3 bases: TGCGCCAGCAGCCGAGATCCAGGGACTGAAGAGACCCAGTACTTC. Its translation: CASSRDPGTEETQYF.

There are many counts of this clonotype. A much larger clonotype is one base distant, so this may be a read error. V and J are TRBV7-2 and TRBJ1-1; maybe TRBD1 (5 bases). V was cut by 6 bases and J by 5 bases, with 13 bases left in between. The CDR3 length is 13 residues. The germline V gene has CDR1 SGHTA and CDR2 FQGNSA. The CDR3 sequence: CASRGLLATEAFF. In DNA form, the CDR3 reads TGTGCCAGCAGGGGACTGCTAGCGACTGAAGCTTTCTTT.

Many counts were recorded for this clonotype. This chain links TRBV7-8 with TRBJ2-2; the D is unclear. Germline lookup yields CDR1 SGHVS and CDR2 FQNEAQ. Trimming removed 4 bases at V and 1 base at J, with 10 bases between. This CDR3 contains 15 residues. The CDR3 DNA reads as TGTGCCAGCAGCTCTTGGGCAGGGAACACCGGGGAGCTGTTTTTT. Residues: CASSSWAGNTGELFF.

This clonotype is labeled as medium-sized (0.01 to 0.1%). The chain employs TRBV20-1 and TRBJ1-2; 8 bases align to TRBD1. V was clipped by 4 bases and J by 8 bases; unmatched bases: 9. This CDR3 is 13 amino acids long. Germline loops: CDR1 DFQATT, CDR2 SNEGSKA (reference sequence). This CDR3 is CSAKTGGGQGYTF. Written as DNA, the CDR3 is TGCAGTGCTAAAACAGGGGGAGGTCAGGGCTACACCTTC.

Details on this clonotype: This may come from a read error, since a much larger clone is one base off. The V gene is TRBV12-3 or TRBV12-4, the J gene TRBJ2-1, with 14 positions matching TRBD2. Trimming at V came to 5 bases and at J to 1 base, leaving 7 bases not matched to a gene. This CDR3 is built from 18 residues. The CDR3 DNA follows: TGTGCCAGCAGTCCCGGGACTAGCGGGGGAGGTTCCTACAATGAGCAGTTCTTC. This encodes CASSPGTSGGGSYNEQFF.

In its sample, this clonotype is medium-sized (0.01 to 0.1%). The chain employs TRBV5-1 and TRBJ1-1, with a tentative D call TRBD1 (6 bases). Germline V gene sequence: CDR1 SGHRS, CDR2 YFSETQ. V lost 4 bases, J lost 1 base, and 8 bases lay in between. The CDR3 has 13 residues. CDR3 bases: TGCGCCAGCAGCATGGGACAGAACACTGAAGCTTTCTTT. It encodes CASSMGQNTEAFF.

This clonotype was recorded at least ten times. The J gene is TRBJ2-5, the V gene TRBV20-1, with no clear D. Trimming took off 1 base at V and 3 bases at J, with 9 bases between the two ends. This CDR3 region has 13 residues. Germline V gene lookup returns CDR1 DFQATT and CDR2 SNEGSKA (reference sequence). CDR3 sequence (DNA): TGCAGTGCTAGAGCGGTCGAAGAAGAGACCCAGTACTTC. This gives the protein CSARAVEEETQYF.

This clonotype was observed a few times. This chain connects TRBV10-3 to TRBJ2-7; maybe TRBD1 (7 bases). Germline V gene lookup returns CDR1 ENHRY and CDR2 SYGVKD. This CDR3 has 14 amino acids. V lost 3 bases and J 6 bases, leaving 15 bases between the germline ends. CDR3 residues: CAISDRGAPSEQYF. Written as DNA, the CDR3 is TGTGCCATCAGTGACAGGGGGGCACCGAGCGAGCAGTACTTC.

This clonotype has ten or more counts. This chain's CDR3 is CASTPRRPGTGLNIQYF. The CDR3 DNA sequence: TGTGCCAGCACCCCCCGCCGTCCGGGGACAGGGTTGAACATTCAGTACTTC. The chain recombines TRBV28 with TRBJ2-4, with 9 bases matching TRBD1. With V trimmed by 7 bases and J by 7 bases, 17 bases remained unmatched. There are 17 residues in the CDR3. Germline V lookup: CDR1 MDHEN, CDR2 SYDVKM.

This clonotype was found many times. V and J are TRBV7-9 and TRBJ1-1; no reliable D call. Germline CDR1 SEHNR, CDR2 FQNEAQ (reference sequence). V gave up 5 bases and J gave up 5 bases, with 15 bases separating them. This CDR3 comprises 14 residues. CDR3 in amino acids: CASSAGKHRTEAFF. CDR3 DNA sequence: TGTGCCAGCAGCGCGGGGAAACACCGGACTGAAGCTTTCTTT.

Regarding this clonotype: A much more abundant neighbour one base away suggests this may be a read error. The chain combines TRBV10-3 with TRBJ2-3, with 12 positions matching TRBD2. In germline, CDR1 is ENHRY, CDR2 SYGVKD. J lost 6 bases, V lost 4 bases, and 2 bases had no gene match. This CDR3 is built from 14 residues. The CDR3 region has the DNA TGTGCCATCAGTGGGACTAGCGGGAATGATACGCAGTATTTT. Translation gives CAISGTSGNDTQYF.

This clonotype is categorized as medium-sized. The chain uses TRBV11-2 and TRBJ2-6; 8 bases are shared with TRBD2. The CDR3 contains 18 residues. J lost 1 base, V lost 3 bases, and 8 bases had no gene match. Germline CDR1 is SGHAT and CDR2 is FQNNGV. The CDR3 region has the DNA TGTGCCAGCAGCTTTAGGGGTAGCGGGGTTTCTGGGGCCAACGTCCTGACTTTC. It codes for CASSFRGSGVSGANVLTF.

The chain links TRBV5-1 to TRBJ2-2; a possible D gene is TRBD2 (6 bases). Per germline, CDR1 SGHRS and CDR2 YFSETQ. V was clipped by 6 bases and J by 0 bases, with 12 bases between them. The CDR3 covers 15 residues. Here the CDR3 DNA reads TGCGCCAGCACAAGGCGGGACGCGAACACCGGGGAGCTGTTTTTT. The encoded protein is CASTRRDANTGELFF.